Listed below are T cell receptor beta chains from one sample, sequenced in a study of shared clonotypes between healthy human individuals. The repertoire was sequenced with immunoSEQ multiplex PCR; TCRdb's copy has only in-frame clones and lacks some. This sample yields about 480,000 clones, of which roughly 79% are seen a single time; around 12% belongs to the top ten. The sequencing input was PBMCs. All receptors come from a woman aged 40 to 50 in good health. Some clones in this sample may be carry-over from other donors' samples. Both conserved end residues are part of each CDR3. Fields, in order: V gene, J gene, CDR3 length, D gene, clone size, CDR3 protein, CDR3 DNA. The D gene is left open where the match is weak. Clone sizes are given selectively: once, few, many, or a class where the clone is expanded.

>TRBV9|TRBJ2-1|13|NA|NA
CASSGLLGNEQFF
TGTGCCAGCAGCGGCCTCCTTGGAAATGAGCAGTTCTTC
>TRBV7-2|TRBJ2-1|15|NA|NA
CASSLVALVPTEQFF
TGTGCCAGCAGCTTAGTCGCGCTAGTCCCCACTGAGCAGTTCTTC
>TRBV7-2|TRBJ2-5|13|NA|NA
CASSPRGAQTQYF
TGTGCCAGCAGCCCCCGGGGGGCCCAGACCCAGTACTTC
>TRBV30|TRBJ1-3|14|NA|NA
CAWTAEPSGNTIYF
TGTGCCTGGACAGCTGAACCCTCTGGAAACACCATATATTTT
>TRBV18|TRBJ2-1|16|NA|NA
CASSPGRGRGYNEQFF
TGTGCCAGCTCACCCGGAAGGGGGAGAGGGTACAATGAGCAGTTCTTC
>TRBV19|TRBJ2-7|15|TRBD2|many
CATDGPGLAGYEQYF
TGTGCCACCGACGGCCCGGGACTAGCGGGTTACGAGCAGTACTTC
>TRBV6-1|TRBJ1-5|14|TRBD1|NA
CASTPGQTNQPQHF
TGTGCCAGCACCCCGGGACAGACCAATCAGCCCCAGCATTTT
>TRBV28|TRBJ1-2|15|NA|NA
CASSPISGEDYGYTF
TGTGCCAGCAGTCCGATCTCGGGGGAAGATTATGGCTACACCTTC
>TRBV5-6|TRBJ2-7|14|TRBD2|NA
CASSLSGRATEQYF
TGTGCCAGCAGCCTTAGCGGGAGGGCCACCGAGCAGTACTTC
>TRBV11-2|TRBJ2-3|18|NA|NA
CASSTPRDGRTNTDTQYF
TGTGCCAGCAGCACCCCTAGGGACGGCCGAACGAACACAGATACGCAGTATTTT
>TRBV5-1|TRBJ2-7|13|NA|few
CASTPGQTYEQYF
TGCGCCAGCACCCCTGGACAGACATACGAGCAGTACTTC
>TRBV18|TRBJ2-5|15|NA|NA
CASSPTGSPQETQYF
TGTGCCAGCTCACCTACGGGGAGCCCTCAAGAGACCCAGTACTTC
>TRBV21-1|TRBJ2-7|12|NA|NA
CARGPSSYEQYF
TGTGCCAGGGGCCCTAGCTCCTACGAGCAGTACTTC
>TRBV5-1|TRBJ2-1|18|TRBD2|once
CASSLGPLGRGRDNEQFF
TGCGCCAGCAGTTTGGGGCCGTTAGGTCGCGGGAGGGACAATGAGCAGTTCTTC
>TRBV29-1|TRBJ2-7|15|TRBD1|NA
CSVELRTATQGEQYF
TGCAGCGTTGAACTCCGGACAGCGACACAGGGGGAGCAGTACTTC
>TRBV15|TRBJ1-4|15|NA|NA
CATSRERDVYEKLFF
TGTGCCACCAGCAGAGAGCGGGATGTTTATGAAAAACTGTTTTTT
>TRBV4-1|TRBJ2-7|15|NA|NA
CASSQVGLGSLEQYF
TGCGCCAGCAGCCAAGTTGGACTGGGATCCCTCGAGCAGTACTTC
>TRBV12-5|TRBJ2-5|15|NA|NA
CASGGGYSKEETQYF
TGTGCTAGTGGTGGTGGGTACTCTAAGGAGGAGACCCAGTACTTC
>TRBV27|TRBJ2-5|11|NA|once
CASSSLGYQYF
TGTGCCAGCAGTTCCCTAGGTTATCAGTACTTC
>TRBV5-5|TRBJ2-1|13|NA|NA
CASSPSVGNEQFF
TGTGCCAGCAGCCCTTCGGTTGGCAATGAGCAGTTCTTC
>TRBV7-9|TRBJ2-5|16|TRBD2|NA
CASSSGLAGVLETQYF
TGTGCCAGCAGCTCCGGACTAGCGGGAGTGCTAGAGACCCAGTACTTC
>TRBV7-9|TRBJ1-2|12|NA|NA
CASSPGNYGYTF
TGTGCCAGCAGCCCCGGCAACTATGGCTACACCTTC
>TRBV28|TRBJ2-3|17|NA|NA
CASRPLAGWGSPDTQYF
TGTGCCAGCAGACCCCTTGCGGGATGGGGGTCGCCAGATACGCAGTATTTT
>TRBV6-6|TRBJ2-7|12|TRBD2|NA
CASSGGGYEQYF
TGTGCCAGCAGTGGGGGGGGATACGAGCAGTACTTC
>TRBV30|TRBJ1-4|13|TRBD1|NA
CACIRDSYEKLFF
TGTGCCTGCATCCGGGACAGTTATGAAAAACTGTTTTTT
>TRBV5-4|TRBJ2-3|16|NA|NA
CASSTGTRLPTDTQYF
TGTGCCAGCAGCACTGGGACCAGGCTACCCACAGATACGCAGTATTTT
>TRBV7-3|TRBJ2-2|17|TRBD2|medium-sized
CASSLPGLAGNTGELFF
TGTGCCAGCAGCTTACCGGGACTAGCGGGAAACACCGGGGAGCTGTTTTTT
>TRBV29-1|TRBJ2-7|15|NA|NA
CSVEDKQGPSYEQYF
TGCAGCGTTGAAGATAAACAGGGCCCGTCCTACGAGCAGTACTTC
>TRBV28|TRBJ2-1|14|NA|NA
CASSSNLLNNEQFF
TGTGCCAGCAGTTCCAACCTCTTGAACAATGAGCAGTTCTTC
>TRBV10-3|TRBJ2-7|12|NA|NA
CAISEDSGEQYF
TGTGCCATCAGTGAGGACTCGGGAGAGCAGTACTTC
>TRBV5-1|TRBJ1-2|15|TRBD1|NA
CASSLDRGAWDGYTF
TGCGCCAGCAGCTTGGACAGGGGGGCCTGGGATGGCTACACCTTC
>TRBV5-1|TRBJ2-1|15|NA|NA
CASSLPDSGTQQYFF
TGCGCCAGCAGCCTACCCGACTCCGGGACCCAACAGTATTTCTTC
>TRBV27|TRBJ2-5|13|TRBD1|NA
CASSPRTGETQYF
TGTGCCAGCAGTCCGAGGACAGGGGAGACCCAGTACTTC
>TRBV2|TRBJ2-3|15|NA|few
CATAGPAAGTDTQYF
TGTGCCACCGCGGGCCCGGCCGCTGGCACAGATACGCAGTATTTT
>TRBV23-1|TRBJ2-7|14|NA|few
CASSPRTDPLEQYF
TGCGCCAGCAGTCCCCGCACAGACCCGCTTGAGCAGTACTTC
>TRBV7-2|TRBJ2-5|13|NA|once
CASSPVTQETQYF
TGTGCCAGCAGCCCGGTAACCCAAGAGACCCAGTACTTC
>TRBV28|TRBJ1-2|13|TRBD1|NA
CASSSRGRGGYTF
TGTGCCAGCAGTTCCAGGGGGCGGGGAGGCTACACCTTC
>TRBV6-1|TRBJ2-1|16|TRBD2|NA
CASSDGGLAGAGEQFF
TGTGCCAGCAGTGACGGGGGACTAGCGGGAGCGGGGGAGCAGTTCTTC
>TRBV7-6|TRBJ2-1|13|NA|NA
CASSLDGLREQFF
TGTGCCAGCAGCTTGGATGGTCTCAGGGAGCAGTTCTTC
>TRBV19|TRBJ1-5|15|TRBD1|few
CASSPTGGLGQPQHF
TGTGCCAGTAGTCCAACAGGGGGCCTTGGACAGCCCCAGCATTTT
>TRBV25-1|TRBJ2-2|16|TRBD1|few
CASRQTGRSGTGELFF
TGTGCCAGCAGGCAGACAGGGCGTTCAGGGACCGGGGAGCTGTTTTTT
>TRBV4-3|TRBJ2-7|15|TRBD1|NA
CASSLRDRGAYEQYF
TGCGCCAGCAGCCTCCGGGACAGGGGGGCCTACGAGCAGTACTTC
>TRBV6-1|TRBJ2-2|13|NA|NA
CASSEGRTGELFF
TGTGCCAGCAGTGAAGGGCGGACCGGGGAGCTGTTTTTT
>TRBV4-2|TRBJ1-1|19|NA|NA
CASSQDGGGGAFSNTEAFF
TGTGCCAGCAGCCAAGACGGGGGCGGGGGGGCATTTTCGAACACTGAAGCTTTCTTT
>TRBV28|TRBJ1-2|14|TRBD1|many
CASRRTGGVRGYTF
TGTGCCAGCAGACGGACAGGGGGGGTGAGAGGCTACACCTTC
>TRBV9|TRBJ2-1|16|TRBD2|NA
CASSVDSGRSYNEQFF
TGTGCCAGCAGCGTAGATAGCGGGAGGTCCTACAATGAGCAGTTCTTC
>TRBV28|TRBJ2-7|15|TRBD2|NA
CASSPTGLADTGQYF
TGTGCCAGCAGTCCAACGGGACTAGCGGACACAGGGCAGTACTTC
>TRBV16|TRBJ1-2|17|NA|NA
CASSQTATPRDAGGYTF
TGTGCCAGCAGCCAAACGGCGACACCTCGCGACGCGGGTGGCTACACCTTC
>TRBV5-1|TRBJ2-2|15|NA|once
CASRDSGTNTGELFF
TGCGCCAGCAGGGACTCAGGGACGAACACCGGGGAGCTGTTTTTT
>TRBV29-1|TRBJ2-4|15|NA|NA
CSVEIQVRAKNIQYF
TGCAGCGTTGAAATACAGGTCCGGGCCAAAAACATTCAGTACTTC
>TRBV28|TRBJ1-4|13|NA|NA
CASSLPGNEKLFF
TGTGCCAGCAGTTTACCGGGAAATGAAAAACTGTTTTTT
>TRBV7-7|TRBJ2-5|15|NA|NA
CASSLAGGRQETQYF
TGTGCCAGCAGCTTAGCGGGGGGCAGGCAAGAGACCCAGTACTTC
>TRBV10-2|TRBJ1-6|15|TRBD1|NA
CASTDQGTGFPPLHF
TGCGCCAGCACTGACCAGGGGACAGGGTTCCCACCCCTCCACTTT
>TRBV30|TRBJ2-5|15|TRBD1|NA
CAWQNDRELEETQYF
TGTGCCTGGCAAAATGACAGGGAGTTAGAAGAGACCCAGTACTTC
>TRBV7-8|TRBJ2-7|16|NA|many
CASSPQGNAGVYEQYF
TGTGCCAGCAGCCCCCAGGGGAACGCAGGAGTATACGAGCAGTACTTC
>TRBV2|TRBJ1-1|14|TRBD1|NA
CASTLQGGNTEAFF
TGTGCCAGCACTTTACAGGGGGGGAACACTGAAGCTTTCTTT
>TRBV18|TRBJ2-5|14|NA|NA
CASSPADTRETQYF
TGTGCCAGCTCACCTGCCGACACTCGGGAGACCCAGTACTTC
>TRBV6-1|TRBJ2-3|14|NA|NA
CASSAGLYTDTQYF
TGTGCCAGCAGTGCAGGACTCTACACAGATACGCAGTATTTT
>TRBV4-2|TRBJ2-7|17|TRBD2|NA
CASSHEKAGRGGYEQYF
TGTGCCAGCAGCCACGAGAAAGCGGGAAGAGGTGGCTACGAGCAGTACTTC
>TRBV29-1|TRBJ1-1|14|NA|NA
CSAHTGVWDTEAFF
TGCAGCGCTCACACCGGGGTGTGGGACACTGAAGCTTTCTTT